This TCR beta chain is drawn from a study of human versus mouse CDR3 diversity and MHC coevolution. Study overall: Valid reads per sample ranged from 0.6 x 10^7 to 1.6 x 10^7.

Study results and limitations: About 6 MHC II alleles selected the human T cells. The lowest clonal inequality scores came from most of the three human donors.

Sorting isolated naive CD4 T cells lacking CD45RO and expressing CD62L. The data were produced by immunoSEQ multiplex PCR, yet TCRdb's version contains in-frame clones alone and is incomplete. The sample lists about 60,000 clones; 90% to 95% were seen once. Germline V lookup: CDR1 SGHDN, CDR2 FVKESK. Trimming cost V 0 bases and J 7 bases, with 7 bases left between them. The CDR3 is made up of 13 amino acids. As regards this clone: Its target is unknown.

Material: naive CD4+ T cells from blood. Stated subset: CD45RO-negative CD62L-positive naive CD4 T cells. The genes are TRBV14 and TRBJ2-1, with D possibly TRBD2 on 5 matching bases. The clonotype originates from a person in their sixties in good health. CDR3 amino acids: CASSQDGGNEQFF. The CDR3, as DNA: TGTGCCAGCAGCCAAGATGGAGGAAATGAGCAGTTCTTC.